A single sample is the source of the 10 T cell receptor beta chains below, sequenced in a study of siplizumab effects on memory and regulatory T cells (dated by TCRdb to 2018 to 2020). Libraries were constructed by the immunoSEQ multiplex PCR assay. Sourced from immuneACCESS, this table was stored by TCRdb with only in-frame sequences that have V and J called. A share of the clones is absent; for the studies checked, an unresolved V gene accounts for under half, and the remainder has no known explanation. The sample profile shows tens of thousands of clones; approximately 96% of them were found once. In total, the top ten clones hold roughly 0.031% of the sample. The sequencing sample was made of naive CD4+ T cells sorted from blood. The cell subset or site label for this specimen denotes: unstimulated naive T cells. The receptors here all came from a human donor in good health.

V gene TRBV6-5 combines with J gene TRBJ2-3; no reliable D call. This CDR3 comprises 14 residues. The germline V gene has CDR1 MNHEY and CDR2 SVGAGI. The V end lost 2 bases, the J end lost 0 bases, and 6 bases lay between the germline ends. The CDR3 is CASSYRSSTDTQYF. CDR3 DNA: TGTGCCAGCAGTTACAGGTCCAGCACAGATACGCAGTATTTT.

The chain carries TRBV6-5 and TRBJ1-2; 10 nucleotides line up with TRBD1. Unmatched junction bases numbered 9, after V lost 0 bases and J lost 11 bases. There are 15 residues in the CDR3. The germline CDR1 and CDR2 sequences are MNHEY and SVGAGI. CDR3 residues: CASSYSASGTGDYTF. The DNA for the CDR3 is TGTGCCAGCAGTTACTCGGCCTCGGGGACAGGGGATTACACCTTC.

This chain joins TRBV2 and TRBJ2-3, with D uncertain. Germline lookup yields CDR1 SNHLY and CDR2 FYNNEI. The CDR3 is 12 amino acids. V was pared by 7 bases and J by 1 base, with 6 bases between. DNA for the CDR3: TGTGCCAGCACCCCAGGCACAGATACGCAGTATTTT. Its protein is CASTPGTDTQYF.

This clone was recorded a few times. This CDR3 is CASSPRTATGEKLFF. The CDR3 DNA reads TGTGCCAGTAGTCCGAGGACAGCTACAGGGGAAAAACTGTTTTTT. The chain has TRBV19 and TRBJ1-4, with a tentative D call TRBD1 (6 bases). Germline V gene data show CDR1 as LNHDA and CDR2 as SQIVND (reference sequence). This CDR3 has 15 residues. V was cut by 5 bases and J by 8 bases, with 18 bases left in between.

This clone was detected only once. The chain's CDR3 is CATRKDATGELFF. DNA of the CDR3: TGTGCCACCAGAAAGGACGCTACCGGGGAGCTGTTTTTT. This rearrangement joins TRBV19 to TRBJ2-2; no reliable D call. V lost 10 bases and J lost 5, with 14 bases in between. The CDR3 totals 13 residues. Germline CDR1 and CDR2: LNHDA and SQIVND (reference sequence).

This chain joins TRBV30 and TRBJ2-3, with 8 bases aligning to TRBD2. The CDR3 runs 15 residues. With V trimmed by 0 bases and J by 2 bases, 4 bases remained unmatched. Germline values: CDR1 GTSNPN, CDR2 SVGIG (reference sequence). This CDR3 reads CAWSVLSGTTDTQYF. The CDR3 DNA sequence: TGTGCCTGGAGTGTACTTAGCGGGACCACAGATACGCAGTATTTT.

V gene TRBV28 combines with J gene TRBJ2-1; 10 positions agree with TRBD1. J lost 8 bases, V lost 6 bases, and 7 bases had no gene match. The CDR3 runs to 14 residues. Looked up from germline, CDR1 is MDHEN and CDR2 is SYDVKM. The CDR3 DNA follows: TGTGCCAGCAGATCTGACAGGGGGCGAGATGAGCAGTTCTTC. Its protein is CASRSDRGRDEQFF.

In nucleotides, the CDR3 is TGCGCCAGCAGCCAAAGTCAGGGGTTCTCCTACGAGCAGTACTTC. Encoded protein: CASSQSQGFSYEQYF. V usage is TRBV4-3 and J usage is TRBJ2-7; perhaps TRBD1 as D (6 bases). The CDR3 runs 15 residues. Germline CDR1 is LGHNA and CDR2 is YSLEER. Between the trimmed V and J ends, which lost 2 bases and 0 bases, there was a span of 11 bases.

This chain connects TRBV12-2 to TRBJ2-1; the table names TRBD2, a call not compared with the DNA. TRBV12-2 is a pseudogene locus. There are 17 residues in the CDR3. The CDR3 DNA sequence: TGTGCAAGTCGCTCCCCGGATGGGGAGGGCTCCTACAATGAGCAGTTCTTC. This encodes CASRSPDGEGSYNEQFF.

This clone has only a few counts. V and J are TRBV7-3 and TRBJ2-2; 7 bases line up with TRBD2. The CDR3 length is 14 residues. CDR1 and CDR2 (germline): SGHTA, FQGTGA. Losses at the gene ends were 3 bases for V and 13 bases for J; bases not matched to a gene: 11. The CDR3 bases are TGTGCCAGCAGCTTCCCCGAATCAGGGAGGGGGCTGTTTTTT. Protein product: CASSFPESGRGLFF.